The 3 T cell receptor beta chains below come from one sample, sequenced in a study of cytomegalovirus exposure and HLA in healthy donors. PCR primers comprised 60 Vbeta and 13 Jbeta primers. Sequenced by immunoSEQ multiplex PCR; TCRdb stores in-frame clones only, minus some. The repertoire table contains around 76,000 clones. Sequencing was carried out using PBMCs. The receptor source for this set is a woman aged 55-69 years in good health and CMV-seronegative.

The V gene is TRBV2, the J gene TRBJ2-7; TRBD1 agrees at 12 bases. This CDR3 is 16 amino acids long. V lost 2 bases and J lost 7; bases outside the gene matches: 9. CDR1 SNHLY and CDR2 FYNNEI come from the germline V gene. This chain's CDR3 is CASSEFPGQGAFEQYF. The CDR3 DNA reads TGTGCCAGCAGTGAATTTCCGGGACAGGGGGCGTTTGAGCAGTACTTC. Together with reference TRBV2 and TRBJ2-7, the CDR3 gives the full variable domain: EPEVTQTPSHQVTQMGQEVILRCVPISNHLYFYWYRQILGQKVEFLVSFYNNEISEKSEIFDDQFSVERPDGSNFTLKIRSTKLEDSAMYFCASSEFPGQGAFEQYFGPGTRLTVT.

The chain combines TRBV11-2 with TRBJ2-5, with TRBD2 as a possible D gene (5 bases). There are 15 residues in the CDR3. The V end was cut by 1 base, the J end by 2 bases, with 11 bases between. Germline assignment: CDR1 SGHAT and CDR2 FQNNGV. CDR3 loop: CASSLGGNLQETQYF. DNA of the CDR3: TGTGCCAGCAGCTTAGGAGGGAACCTACAAGAGACCCAGTACTTC.

The rearrangement links TRBV11-2 to TRBJ2-5; D is undetermined. The V gene's germline CDR1 is SGHAT and CDR2 FQNNGV. The CDR3 is 12 amino acids. Trimming removed 6 bases from V and 5 bases from J, with 10 bases in between. The CDR3 nucleotides read TGTGCCAGCAGAAGAGTCGCGGAGACCCAGTACTTC. Amino acids: CASRRVAETQYF.